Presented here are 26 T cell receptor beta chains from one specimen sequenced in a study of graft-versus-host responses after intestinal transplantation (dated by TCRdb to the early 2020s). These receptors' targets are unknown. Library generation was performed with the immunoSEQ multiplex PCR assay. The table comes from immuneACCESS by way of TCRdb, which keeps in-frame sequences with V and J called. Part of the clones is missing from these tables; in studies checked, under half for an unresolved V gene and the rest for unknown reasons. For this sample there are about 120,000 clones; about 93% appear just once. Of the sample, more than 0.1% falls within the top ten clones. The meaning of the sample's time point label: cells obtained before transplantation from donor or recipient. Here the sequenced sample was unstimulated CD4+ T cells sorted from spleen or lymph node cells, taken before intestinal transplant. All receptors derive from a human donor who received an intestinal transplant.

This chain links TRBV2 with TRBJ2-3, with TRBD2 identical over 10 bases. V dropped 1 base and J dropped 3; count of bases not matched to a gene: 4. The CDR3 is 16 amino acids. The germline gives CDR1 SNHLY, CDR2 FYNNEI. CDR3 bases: TGTGCCAGCAGTGAAGAGGGACTAGCGACTACAGATACGCAGTATTTT. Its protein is CASSEEGLATTDTQYF.

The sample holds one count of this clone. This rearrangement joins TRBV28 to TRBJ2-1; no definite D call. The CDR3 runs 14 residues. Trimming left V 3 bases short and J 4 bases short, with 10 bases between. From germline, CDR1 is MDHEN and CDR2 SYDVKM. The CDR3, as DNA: TGTGCCAGCAGTTTTGACGTTTCATACAATGAGCAGTTCTTC. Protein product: CASSFDVSYNEQFF.

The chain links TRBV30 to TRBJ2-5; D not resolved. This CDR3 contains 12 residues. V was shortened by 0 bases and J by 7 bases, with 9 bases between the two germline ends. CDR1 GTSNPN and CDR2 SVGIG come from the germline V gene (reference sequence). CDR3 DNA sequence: TGTGCCTGGAGTGTGAGTGTGGGGACCCAGTACTTC. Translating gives CAWSVSVGTQYF.

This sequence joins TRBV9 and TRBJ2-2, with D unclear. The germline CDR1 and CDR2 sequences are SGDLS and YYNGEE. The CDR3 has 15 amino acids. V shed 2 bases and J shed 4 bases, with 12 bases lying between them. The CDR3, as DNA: TGTGCCAGCAGCGTCGACCCGGTGGGCACCGGGGAGCTGTTTTTT. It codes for CASSVDPVGTGELFF.

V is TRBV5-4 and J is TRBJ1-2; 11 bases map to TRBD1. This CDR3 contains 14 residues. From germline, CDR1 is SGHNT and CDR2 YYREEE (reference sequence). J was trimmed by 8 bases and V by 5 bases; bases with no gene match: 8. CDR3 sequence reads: CASRIWGQGVGYTF. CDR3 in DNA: TGTGCCAGCAGAATTTGGGGACAGGGGGTCGGCTACACCTTC.

The CDR3 here is CASSISWVLRVAEQYF. CDR3 bases: TGTGCCAGTAGTATTTCCTGGGTGTTGCGGGTGGCCGAGCAGTACTTC. The V call is TRBV19, the J call TRBJ2-7; D possibly corresponds to TRBD2 (5 bases). This CDR3 region has 16 residues. Germline CDR1 is LNHDA and CDR2 is SQIVND (reference sequence). Trimming removed 3 bases from V and 6 bases from J, with 21 bases in between.

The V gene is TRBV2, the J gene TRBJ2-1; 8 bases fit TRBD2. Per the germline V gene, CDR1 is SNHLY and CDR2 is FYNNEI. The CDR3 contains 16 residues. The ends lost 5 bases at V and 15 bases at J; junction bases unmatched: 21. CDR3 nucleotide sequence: TGTGCCAGCAGTCCCGGGGGGGGGCCCGGCGTAGTTGGGCGGTTCTTC. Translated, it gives CASSPGGGPGVVGRFF.

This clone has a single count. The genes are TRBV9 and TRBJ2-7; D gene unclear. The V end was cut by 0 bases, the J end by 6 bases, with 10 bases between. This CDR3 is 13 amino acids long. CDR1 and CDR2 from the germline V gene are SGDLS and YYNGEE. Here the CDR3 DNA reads TGTGCCAGCAGCGTAGGACCCATTAGCGAGCAGTACTTC. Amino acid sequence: CASSVGPISEQYF.

CDR3 sequence (DNA): TGTGCCAGCAGTTTGGCAGGGCGCCTGACCCAGCATTTT. As protein: CASSLAGRLTQHF. This chain joins TRBV28 and TRBJ1-5; weak D call: TRBD1 (5 bases). The CDR3 has 13 residues. The germline V and J ends were trimmed by 3 bases and 11 bases, with 14 bases remaining between them. Germline CDR1 and CDR2: MDHEN and SYDVKM.

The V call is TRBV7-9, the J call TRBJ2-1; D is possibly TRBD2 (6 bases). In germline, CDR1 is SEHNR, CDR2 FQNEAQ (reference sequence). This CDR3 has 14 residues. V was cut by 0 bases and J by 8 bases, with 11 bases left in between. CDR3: CASSLAGGVDEQFF. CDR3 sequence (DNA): TGTGCCAGCAGCTTAGCGGGAGGCGTCGATGAGCAGTTCTTC.

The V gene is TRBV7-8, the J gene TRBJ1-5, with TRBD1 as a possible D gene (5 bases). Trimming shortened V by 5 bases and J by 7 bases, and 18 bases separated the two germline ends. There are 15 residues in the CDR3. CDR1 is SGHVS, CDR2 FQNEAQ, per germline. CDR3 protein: CASSRFGGSGQPQHF. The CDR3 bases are TGTGCCAGCAGCCGATTCGGGGGATCAGGGCAGCCCCAGCATTTT.

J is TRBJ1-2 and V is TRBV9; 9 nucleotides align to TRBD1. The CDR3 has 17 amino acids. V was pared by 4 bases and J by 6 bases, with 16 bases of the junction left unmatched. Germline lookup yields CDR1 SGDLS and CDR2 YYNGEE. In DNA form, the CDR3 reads TGTGCCAGCAGCCCTGGTTGGACAGGGGATTTTTTAGATGGCTACACCTTC. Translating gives CASSPGWTGDFLDGYTF.

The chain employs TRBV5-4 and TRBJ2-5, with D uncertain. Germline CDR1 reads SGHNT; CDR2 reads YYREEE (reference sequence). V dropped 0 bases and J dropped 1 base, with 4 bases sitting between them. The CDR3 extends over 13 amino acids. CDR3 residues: CASSLAIQETQYF. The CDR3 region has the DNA TGTGCCAGCAGCTTGGCAATCCAAGAGACCCAGTACTTC.

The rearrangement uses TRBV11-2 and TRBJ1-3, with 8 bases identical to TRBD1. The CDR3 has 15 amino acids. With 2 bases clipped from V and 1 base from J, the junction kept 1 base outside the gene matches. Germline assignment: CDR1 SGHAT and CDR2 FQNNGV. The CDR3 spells CASSLRTGSGNTIYF. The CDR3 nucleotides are TGTGCCAGCAGCTTACGGACAGGGTCTGGAAACACCATATATTTT.

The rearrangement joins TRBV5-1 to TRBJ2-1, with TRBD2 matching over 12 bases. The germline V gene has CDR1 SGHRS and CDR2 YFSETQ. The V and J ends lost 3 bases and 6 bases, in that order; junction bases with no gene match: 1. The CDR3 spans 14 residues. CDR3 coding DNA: TGCGCCAGCAGCTCGACTAGCGGGGGCAATGAGCAGTTCTTC. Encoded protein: CASSSTSGGNEQFF.

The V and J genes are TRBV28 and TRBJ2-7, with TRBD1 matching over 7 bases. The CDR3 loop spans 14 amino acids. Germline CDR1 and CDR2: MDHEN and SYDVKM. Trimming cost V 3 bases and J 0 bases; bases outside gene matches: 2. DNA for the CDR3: TGTGCCAGCAGTTTGGCAGGGGGCTCCTACGAGCAGTACTTC. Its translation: CASSLAGGSYEQYF.

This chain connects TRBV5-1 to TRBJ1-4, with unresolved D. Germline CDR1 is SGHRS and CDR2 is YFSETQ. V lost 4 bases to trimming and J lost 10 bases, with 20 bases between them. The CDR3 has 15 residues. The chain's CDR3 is CASSLVSPTEVKLFF. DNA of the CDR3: TGCGCCAGCAGCCTGGTGTCTCCCACTGAGGTAAAACTGTTTTTT.

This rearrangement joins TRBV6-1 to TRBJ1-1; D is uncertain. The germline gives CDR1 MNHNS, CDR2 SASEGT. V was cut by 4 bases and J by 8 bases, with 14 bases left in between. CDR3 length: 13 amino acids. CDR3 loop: CASSVNRAVEAFF. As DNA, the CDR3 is TGTGCCAGCAGTGTTAACAGAGCTGTCGAAGCTTTCTTT.

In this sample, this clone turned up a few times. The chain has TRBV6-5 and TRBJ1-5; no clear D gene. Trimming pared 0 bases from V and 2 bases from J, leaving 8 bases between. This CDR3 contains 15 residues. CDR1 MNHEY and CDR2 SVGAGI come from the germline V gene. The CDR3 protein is CASSYSSRGNQPQHF. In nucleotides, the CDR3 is TGTGCCAGCAGTTACTCGAGTAGGGGCAATCAGCCCCAGCATTTT.

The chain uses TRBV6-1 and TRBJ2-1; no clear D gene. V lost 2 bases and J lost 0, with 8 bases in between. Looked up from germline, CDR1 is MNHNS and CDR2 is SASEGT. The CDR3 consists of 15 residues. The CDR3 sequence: CASSEQGISYNEQFF. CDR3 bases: TGTGCCAGCAGTGAACAAGGGATCTCCTACAATGAGCAGTTCTTC.

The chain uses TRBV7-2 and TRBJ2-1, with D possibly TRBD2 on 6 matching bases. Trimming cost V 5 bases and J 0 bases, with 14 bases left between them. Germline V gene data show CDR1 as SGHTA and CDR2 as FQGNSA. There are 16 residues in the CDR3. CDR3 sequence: CASSLAGTGSYNEQFF. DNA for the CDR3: TGTGCCAGCAGCCTCGCTGGGACTGGCTCCTACAATGAGCAGTTCTTC. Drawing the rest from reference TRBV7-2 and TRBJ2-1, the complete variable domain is GAGVSQSPSNKVTEKGKDVELRCDPISGHTALYWYRQSLGQGLEFLIYFQGNSAPDKSGLPSDRFSAERTGGSVSTLTIQRTQQEDSAVYLCASSLAGTGSYNEQFFGPGTRLTVL.

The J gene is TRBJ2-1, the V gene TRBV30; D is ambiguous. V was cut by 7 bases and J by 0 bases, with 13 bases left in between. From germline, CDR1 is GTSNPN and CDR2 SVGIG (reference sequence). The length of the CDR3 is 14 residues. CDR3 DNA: TGTGCCTTCAACCTGTTTAGCTCCTACAATGAGCAGTTCTTC. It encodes CAFNLFSSYNEQFF.

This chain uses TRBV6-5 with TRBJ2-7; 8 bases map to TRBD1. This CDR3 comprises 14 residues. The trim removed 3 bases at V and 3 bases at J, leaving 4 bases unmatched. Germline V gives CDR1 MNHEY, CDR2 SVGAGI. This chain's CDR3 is CASSYRDRFYEQYF. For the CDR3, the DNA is TGTGCCAGCAGTTATAGGGACAGGTTCTACGAGCAGTACTTC.

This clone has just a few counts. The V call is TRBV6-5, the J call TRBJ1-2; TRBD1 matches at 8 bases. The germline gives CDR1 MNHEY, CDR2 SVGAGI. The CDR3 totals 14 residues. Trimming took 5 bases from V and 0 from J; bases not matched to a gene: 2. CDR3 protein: CASSEQGANYGYTF. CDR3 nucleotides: TGTGCCAGCAGTGAACAGGGGGCTAACTATGGCTACACCTTC.

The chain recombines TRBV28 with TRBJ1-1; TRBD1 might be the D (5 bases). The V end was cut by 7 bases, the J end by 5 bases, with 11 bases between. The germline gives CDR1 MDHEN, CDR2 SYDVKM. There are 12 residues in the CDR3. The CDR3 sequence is CASTLGATEAFF. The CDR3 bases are TGTGCCAGCACCCTAGGGGCTACTGAAGCTTTCTTT.

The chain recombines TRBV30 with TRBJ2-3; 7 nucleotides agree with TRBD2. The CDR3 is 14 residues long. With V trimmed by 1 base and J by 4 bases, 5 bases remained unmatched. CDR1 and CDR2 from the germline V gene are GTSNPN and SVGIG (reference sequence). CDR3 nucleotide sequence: TGTGCCTGGAGTGGACTAGCTCGGGCAGATACGCAGTATTTT. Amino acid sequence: CAWSGLARADTQYF.